Listed below are T cell receptor beta chains from one sample, sequenced in a study of blood T cells in healthy people across ages. TCRdb passed the 5' RACE reads through MiXCR, listing each CDR3 protein once. The top ten clones hold roughly a quarter of a sample with roughly 860,000 distinct CDR3 sequences, around two thirds of them seen once. Specimen: blood. These TCRs come from a man younger than 40 in good health. The CDR3 runs from the conserved cysteine through the conserved F or W. Fields, in order: V gene, clone size, J gene, D gene, CDR3 DNA, CDR3 protein. A D gene is named only where the DNA matches it firmly. Only part of the rows carry a size: once, few, many, or a class if the clone is expanded.

V gene: TRBV18
clone size: few
J gene: TRBJ2-3
D gene: -
CDR3 DNA: TGTGCCAGCTCACCACGAACTGGGGGACTGAGCACAGATACGCAGTATTTT
CDR3 protein: CASSPRTGGLSTDTQYF

V gene: TRBV9
clone size: -
J gene: TRBJ2-7
D gene: TRBD2
CDR3 DNA: TGTGCCAGCAGCCCCGCCTTCCATAGCGGGGGTTCCTACGAGCAGTACTTC
CDR3 protein: CASSPAFHSGGSYEQYF

V gene: TRBV4-3
clone size: -
J gene: TRBJ2-3
D gene: -
CDR3 DNA: TGCGCCAGCAGCCAGGGACAAGGAACCACAGATACGCAGTATTTT
CDR3 protein: CASSQGQGTTDTQYF

V gene: TRBV30
clone size: -
J gene: TRBJ2-7
D gene: TRBD1
CDR3 DNA: TGTGCCTGTACCGGACAGGACCACTCCTACGAGCAGTACTTC
CDR3 protein: CACTGQDHSYEQYF

V gene: TRBV3-1
clone size: -
J gene: TRBJ2-4
D gene: -
CDR3 DNA: TGTGCCAGCAGCCCCCCCCTATTGACAGGACTAGCCAAAAACATTCAGTACTTC
CDR3 protein: CASSPPLLTGLAKNIQYF

V gene: TRBV27
clone size: -
J gene: TRBJ2-7
D gene: -
CDR3 DNA: TGTGCCGGCAGTTTCGGCAGGGGAAGGTACGAGCAGTACTTC
CDR3 protein: CAGSFGRGRYEQYF

V gene: TRBV20-1
clone size: -
J gene: TRBJ1-2
D gene: TRBD1
CDR3 DNA: TGCAGTGCAAGGGACAGGGGAGGTCCGGGCTACACCTTC
CDR3 protein: CSARDRGGPGYTF

V gene: TRBV5-1
clone size: -
J gene: TRBJ2-7
D gene: -
CDR3 DNA: TGCGCCAGCAGCCACGAACTAGTCGGAGAGACCCGGTACTTC
CDR3 protein: CASSHELVGETRYF

V gene: TRBV6-2/TRBV6-3
clone size: -
J gene: TRBJ2-7
D gene: -
CDR3 DNA: TGTGCCAGCAGTTGGGCAGTCCCTAGCGAGCAGTACTTC
CDR3 protein: CASSWAVPSEQYF

V gene: TRBV5-1
clone size: -
J gene: TRBJ2-5
D gene: -
CDR3 DNA: TGCGCCAGCATCTTGGAGTCGGAGACCCAGTACTTC
CDR3 protein: CASILESETQYF

V gene: TRBV20-1
clone size: -
J gene: TRBJ2-5
D gene: -
CDR3 DNA: TGCAGTGCTTTGGAGACCCAGTACTTC
CDR3 protein: CSALETQYF

V gene: TRBV20-1
clone size: -
J gene: TRBJ2-5
D gene: -
CDR3 DNA: TGCAGTGCTAATCCCCCAGGGTCGGAGACCCAGTACTTC
CDR3 protein: CSANPPGSETQYF

V gene: TRBV4-2
clone size: -
J gene: TRBJ2-5
D gene: TRBD2
CDR3 DNA: TGTGCCAGCAGCCAAGTAGGAGGGGCTAGCGGGGTAGAAGAGACCCAGTACTTC
CDR3 protein: CASSQVGGASGVEETQYF

V gene: TRBV4-3
clone size: -
J gene: TRBJ1-4
D gene: -
CDR3 DNA: TGCGCCAGCAGCCCTAAGTCTGCAACTAATGAAAAACTGTTTTTT
CDR3 protein: CASSPKSATNEKLFF

V gene: TRBV9
clone size: few
J gene: TRBJ1-6
D gene: TRBD1
CDR3 DNA: TGTGCCAGCAGCGCTACAGGGGGCGCTGGGAATTCACCCCTCCACTTT
CDR3 protein: CASSATGGAGNSPLHF

V gene: TRBV12-3/TRBV12-4
clone size: once
J gene: TRBJ2-1
D gene: -
CDR3 DNA: TGTGCCAGCAGTTTATTTGGAGGCTCCAATGAGCAGTTCTTC
CDR3 protein: CASSLFGGSNEQFF

V gene: TRBV9
clone size: -
J gene: TRBJ2-2
D gene: TRBD2
CDR3 DNA: TGTGCCAGCAGCGTAGGACTAGCGGGAAACACCGGGGAGCTGTTTTTT
CDR3 protein: CASSVGLAGNTGELFF

V gene: TRBV20-1
clone size: -
J gene: TRBJ2-7
D gene: -
CDR3 DNA: TGCAGTGCGGAGAGGGCCTACGAGCAGTACTTC
CDR3 protein: CSAERAYEQYF

V gene: TRBV7-8
clone size: -
J gene: TRBJ1-4
D gene: -
CDR3 DNA: TGTGCCAGCAGCACCTTGGGGCTTGCCACGCAGGAAAAACTGTTTTTT
CDR3 protein: CASSTLGLATQEKLFF

V gene: TRBV4-2
clone size: once
J gene: TRBJ2-1
D gene: TRBD2
CDR3 DNA: TGTGCCAGCAGCGCCCAGTCCCCACCTGCCGGGACTAGAGACAATGAGCAGTTCTTC
CDR3 protein: CASSAQSPPAGTRDNEQFF

V gene: TRBV4-1
clone size: -
J gene: TRBJ2-5
D gene: -
CDR3 DNA: TGCGCCAGCAGCCACACCGGGACGGAAGAGACCCAGTACTTC
CDR3 protein: CASSHTGTEETQYF

V gene: TRBV20-1
clone size: -
J gene: TRBJ2-4
D gene: -
CDR3 DNA: TGCAGTGCAAGGGAGGTCCTAGCCAAAAACATTCAGTACTTC
CDR3 protein: CSAREVLAKNIQYF

V gene: TRBV5-1
clone size: -
J gene: TRBJ2-6
D gene: TRBD1
CDR3 DNA: TGCGCCAGCAGCTCACCTCGACAGGGGGCATATGGGGCCAACGTCCTGACTTTC
CDR3 protein: CASSSPRQGAYGANVLTF

V gene: TRBV7-2
clone size: -
J gene: TRBJ2-1
D gene: TRBD2
CDR3 DNA: TGTGCCAGCAGCTTAGCAGTGATGGGACTAGCGGGGGGGAATGAGCAGTTCTTC
CDR3 protein: CASSLAVMGLAGGNEQFF

V gene: TRBV3-1
clone size: -
J gene: TRBJ1-2
D gene: TRBD1
CDR3 DNA: TGTGCCAGCAGCCAAGGGACAGGGGCCTATGGCTACACCTTC
CDR3 protein: CASSQGTGAYGYTF

V gene: TRBV7-2
clone size: few
J gene: TRBJ2-1
D gene: -
CDR3 DNA: TGTGCCAGCAGCTCTGACAATGAGCAGTTCTTC
CDR3 protein: CASSSDNEQFF

V gene: TRBV29-1
clone size: -
J gene: TRBJ1-4
D gene: TRBD1
CDR3 DNA: TGCAGCGTTGAACGTGGGGACAGCGCGAATGAAAAACTGTTTTTT
CDR3 protein: CSVERGDSANEKLFF

V gene: TRBV5-1
clone size: -
J gene: TRBJ1-4
D gene: -
CDR3 DNA: TGCGCCAGCAGCTTGGACCGCGGGACATCGGGGGAAAAACTGTTTTTT
CDR3 protein: CASSLDRGTSGEKLFF

V gene: TRBV6-2/TRBV6-3
clone size: -
J gene: TRBJ1-2
D gene: TRBD1
CDR3 DNA: TGTGCCAGCAGCCCTGGACAGGGCACTGGCTACACCTTC
CDR3 protein: CASSPGQGTGYTF

V gene: TRBV7-9
clone size: -
J gene: TRBJ1-2
D gene: -
CDR3 DNA: TGTGCCAGCAGCTCGAAAGGTGGTGGCTACACCTTC
CDR3 protein: CASSSKGGGYTF

V gene: TRBV4-2
clone size: -
J gene: TRBJ2-7
D gene: -
CDR3 DNA: TGTGCCAGCAGCCAATCGACAGACCACTGGTACGAGCAGTACTTC
CDR3 protein: CASSQSTDHWYEQYF

V gene: TRBV28
clone size: -
J gene: TRBJ2-3
D gene: -
CDR3 DNA: TGTGCCAGTACACGGGGTTCCACAGATACGCAGTATTTT
CDR3 protein: CASTRGSTDTQYF

V gene: TRBV20-1
clone size: -
J gene: TRBJ2-7
D gene: TRBD2
CDR3 DNA: TGCAGTGCTACCCCAAGGCGGGGGGGCAACAATGAGCAGTACTTC
CDR3 protein: CSATPRRGGNNEQYF

V gene: TRBV28
clone size: -
J gene: TRBJ2-3
D gene: -
CDR3 DNA: TGTGCCAGCAGTTTTTCCCACAGGGGGGGTCGCGCAGATACGCAGTATTTT
CDR3 protein: CASSFSHRGGRADTQYF

V gene: TRBV28
clone size: -
J gene: TRBJ2-1
D gene: TRBD1
CDR3 DNA: TGTGCCAGCAGTCTCTTGGACAGGAACAATGAGCAGTTCTTC
CDR3 protein: CASSLLDRNNEQFF

V gene: TRBV20-1
clone size: -
J gene: TRBJ2-7
D gene: -
CDR3 DNA: TGCAGTGCTGGAGACTGGTCAGCTAGCTCCTACGAGCAGTACTTC
CDR3 protein: CSAGDWSASSYEQYF

V gene: TRBV27
clone size: -
J gene: TRBJ2-7
D gene: TRBD1
CDR3 DNA: TGTGCCAGCAGCGGACAGGCCTCCTACGAGCAGTACTTC
CDR3 protein: CASSGQASYEQYF

V gene: TRBV3-1
clone size: -
J gene: TRBJ1-4
D gene: -
CDR3 DNA: TGTGCCAGCAGCCAAGGGTGGGGGGAAGGAGATGCAACTAATGAAAAACTGTTTTTT
CDR3 protein: CASSQGWGEGDATNEKLFF

V gene: TRBV9
clone size: -
J gene: TRBJ1-2
D gene: TRBD1
CDR3 DNA: TGTGCCAGCAGCGTAGGGGACAGGGGGCTTGGCTATGGCTACACCTTC
CDR3 protein: CASSVGDRGLGYGYTF

V gene: TRBV7-9
clone size: -
J gene: TRBJ2-4
D gene: TRBD2
CDR3 DNA: TGTGCCAGCACCTCGGGGGGGTACATTCAGTACTTC
CDR3 protein: CASTSGGYIQYF

V gene: TRBV20-1
clone size: few
J gene: TRBJ1-4
D gene: -
CDR3 DNA: TGCAGTGCTATGAGGACCGAGAATGAAAAACTGTTTTTT
CDR3 protein: CSAMRTENEKLFF

V gene: TRBV5-1
clone size: -
J gene: TRBJ1-5
D gene: -
CDR3 DNA: TGCGCCAGCAGCTTGCGCACAGGGCGGAGCAATCAGCCCCAGCATTTT
CDR3 protein: CASSLRTGRSNQPQHF

V gene: TRBV25-1
clone size: -
J gene: TRBJ1-4
D gene: -
CDR3 DNA: TGTGCCAGCAGTGAGTTGGGGGGAGCTAATGAAAAACTGTTTTTT
CDR3 protein: CASSELGGANEKLFF

V gene: TRBV14
clone size: -
J gene: TRBJ2-1
D gene: -
CDR3 DNA: TGTGCCAGCAGCCAGGGTATATACAAGAGCAATGAGCAGTTCTTC
CDR3 protein: CASSQGIYKSNEQFF

V gene: TRBV29-1
clone size: -
J gene: TRBJ1-4
D gene: TRBD1
CDR3 DNA: TGCAGCGCTATACAGGGGGCGGAGGGTGAAAAACTGTTTTTT
CDR3 protein: CSAIQGAEGEKLFF

V gene: TRBV4-3
clone size: few
J gene: TRBJ2-6
D gene: TRBD1
CDR3 DNA: TGCGCCAGCAGCCGAAGGACAGGGCCGAGCTCTGGGGCCAACGTCCTGACTTTC
CDR3 protein: CASSRRTGPSSGANVLTF

V gene: TRBV7-2
clone size: few
J gene: TRBJ2-1
D gene: -
CDR3 DNA: TGTGCCAGCAGCTTAGCGAGAGGACGGGATTCCTACAATGAGCAGTTCTTC
CDR3 protein: CASSLARGRDSYNEQFF

V gene: TRBV7-2
clone size: few
J gene: TRBJ2-1
D gene: TRBD2
CDR3 DNA: TGTGCCAGCAGCTTAGAACTTAGCGGGGGGTATTACAATGAGCAGTTCTTC
CDR3 protein: CASSLELSGGYYNEQFF

V gene: TRBV4-2
clone size: -
J gene: TRBJ2-7
D gene: TRBD2
CDR3 DNA: TGTGCCAGCAGCCCGGGACTAGCGGGTGACTGCGAGCAGTACTTC
CDR3 protein: CASSPGLAGDCEQYF

V gene: TRBV7-9
clone size: -
J gene: TRBJ2-2
D gene: -
CDR3 DNA: TGTGCGAGCGACGTGAACACCGGGGAGCTGTTTTTT
CDR3 protein: CASDVNTGELFF

V gene: TRBV4-3
clone size: -
J gene: TRBJ1-2
D gene: TRBD1
CDR3 DNA: TGCGCCAGCAGCGAAGCCAGGGGCCAGGGGGATGGCTACACCTTC
CDR3 protein: CASSEARGQGDGYTF

V gene: TRBV7-2
clone size: -
J gene: TRBJ2-5
D gene: -
CDR3 DNA: TGTGCCAGCGGCTTAGCGGCTAATCAAGAGACCCAGTACTTC
CDR3 protein: CASGLAANQETQYF

V gene: TRBV30
clone size: -
J gene: TRBJ1-5
D gene: -
CDR3 DNA: TGTGCCTTTGAGAGGGGAAATCAGCCCCAGCATTTT
CDR3 protein: CAFERGNQPQHF